These 16 T cell receptor beta chains originate from one sample sequenced in a study of blood T cell repertoires in COVID-19. Clones were read by immunoSEQ multiplex PCR, and TCRdb kept only the in-frame ones, dropping some. The data show approximately 200,000 clones, with around 85% seen just once and about 19% held by the top ten. Specimen: PBMCs or T cells enriched from blood (not recorded which). Receptors originate from a man between 35 and 55 years old who had recovered from COVID-19.

The CDR3 is CASSLTAGPYEQYF. Here the CDR3 DNA reads TGTGCCAGCAGTCTCACCGCGGGACCCTACGAGCAGTACTTC. V and J are TRBV6-2 or TRBV6-3 and TRBJ2-7, with TRBD2 as a possible D gene (6 bases). Trimming cost V 5 bases and J 2 bases, with 13 bases left between them. The CDR3 is 14 amino acids. The germline gives CDR1 MNHEY, CDR2 SVGEGT.

This clone was counted between two and nine times. The genes are TRBV21-1 and TRBJ1-4; the D segment call TRBD1 is taken from the table without a DNA check. TRBV21-1 represents a pseudogene. This CDR3 region has 16 residues. The CDR3 reads CASSKLMTGPNEKLFF. CDR3 bases: TGTGCCAGCAGCAAATTGATGACAGGACCTAATGAAAAACTGTTTTTT.

The genes are TRBV7-8 and TRBJ1-1; D is uncertain. In germline, CDR1 is SGHVS, CDR2 FQNEAQ. This CDR3 region has 13 residues. Trimming cost V 5 bases and J 1 base, with 8 bases left between them. The CDR3 sequence is CASSVTTNTEAFF. Here the CDR3 DNA reads TGTGCCAGCAGCGTTACTACGAACACTGAAGCTTTCTTT.

The chain has TRBV10-3 and TRBJ2-3; tentative D call: TRBD2 (5 bases). Germline V gene sequence: CDR1 ENHRY, CDR2 SYGVKD. Trimming stripped 10 bases from V and 2 bases from J, with 16 bases between. The CDR3 runs to 14 residues. CDR3 DNA sequence: TGTGCCACCCTGAGGGCCGACTACACAGATACGCAGTATTTT. Its translation: CATLRADYTDTQYF.

V and J are TRBV19 and TRBJ1-3, with D possibly TRBD1 on 5 matching bases. The CDR3 has 17 residues. The V gene lost 4 bases and the J gene lost 0 bases, with 16 bases spanning the gap. Germline V gene data show CDR1 as LNHDA and CDR2 as SQIVND (reference sequence). The CDR3 spells CASSTFRQLLSGNTIYF. CDR3 bases: TGTGCCAGTAGTACCTTCCGACAGCTACTCTCTGGAAACACCATATATTTT.

The rearrangement links TRBV9 to TRBJ2-1; 7 nucleotides match TRBD2. CDR1 and CDR2 (germline): SGDLS, YYNGEE. The trim removed 0 bases at V and 9 bases at J, leaving 6 bases unmatched. The CDR3 runs 14 residues. CDR3 DNA sequence: TGTGCCAGCAGCGTAGATTGGCGGGAGCTTGAGCAGTTCTTC. It yields the protein CASSVDWRELEQFF.

The chain combines TRBV30 with TRBJ2-7; TRBD1 matches 9 bases. Trimming removed 1 base from V and 2 bases from J; junction bases left unmatched: 3. CDR3 length: 14 amino acids. Germline-derived CDR1 and CDR2 are GTSNPN and SVGIG (reference sequence). The CDR3 spells CAWSARDRAYEQYF. In DNA form, the CDR3 reads TGTGCCTGGAGTGCCCGGGACAGGGCCTACGAGCAGTACTTC.

This clone was found once. The chain recombines TRBV7-2 with TRBJ1-6; 7 nucleotides line up with TRBD1. Germline V gene sequence: CDR1 SGHTA, CDR2 FQGNSA. Unmatched junction bases numbered 5, after V lost 1 base and J lost 5 bases. The CDR3 is 16 amino acids. The CDR3 spells CASSLEQGLDNSPLHF. For the CDR3, the DNA is TGTGCCAGCAGCTTAGAACAGGGGTTGGATAATTCACCCCTCCACTTT.

The chain is built from TRBV3-1 (or the pseudogene TRBV3-2) and TRBJ2-3; 8 bases align to TRBD1. Germline-derived CDR1 and CDR2 are LGHDT and YNNKEL (reference sequence). The CDR3 extends over 14 amino acids. Trimming cost V 4 bases and J 6 bases; bases outside gene matches: 6. The CDR3 nucleotides are TGTGCCAGCAGCCTGCAGGGGGCGGTCGATACGCAGTATTTT. Residues: CASSLQGAVDTQYF.

The rearrangement uses TRBV3-1 (or the pseudogene TRBV3-2) and TRBJ2-1, with TRBD2 matching over 16 bases. This CDR3 contains 19 residues. CDR1 LGHDT and CDR2 YNNKEL come from the germline V gene (reference sequence). Trimming took 4 bases from V and 1 from J; bases not matched to a gene: 7. CDR3 in DNA: TGTGCCAGCAGCCTACTCGGGACTAGCGGGAGGGATTCCTACAATGAGCAGTTCTTC. Translated, it gives CASSLLGTSGRDSYNEQFF.

The rearrangement joins TRBV3-1 (or the pseudogene TRBV3-2) to TRBJ1-3, with 7 bases aligning to TRBD1. Germline V lookup: CDR1 LGHDT, CDR2 YNNKEL (reference sequence). V lost 1 base and J lost 4; bases outside the gene matches: 7. CDR3 length equals 16 residues. DNA for the CDR3: TGTGCCAGCAGCCAAGGGACAGGAGTTTTCGGAAACACCATATATTTT. Protein sequence: CASSQGTGVFGNTIYF.

The CDR3 DNA is TGTGCCAGCAGCTTACCAAACAGGGAGAACACCGGGGAGCTGTTTTTT. As protein: CASSLPNRENTGELFF. The chain has TRBV7-3 and TRBJ2-2; D is possibly TRBD1 (6 bases). This CDR3 region has 16 residues. Germline CDR1 and CDR2: SGHTA and FQGTGA. Trimming took off 2 bases at V and 1 base at J, with 11 bases between the two ends.

The chain combines TRBV5-8 with TRBJ2-7; 8 bases align to TRBD1. The ends lost 4 bases at V and 7 bases at J; junction bases unmatched: 10. CDR1 SGHTS and CDR2 YDEGEE come from the germline V gene. The CDR3 is made up of 14 amino acids. CDR3 DNA sequence: TGTGCCAGCAGCAGGACAGGGCGGCGTGATGAGCAGTACTTC. Translating gives CASSRTGRRDEQYF.

V gene TRBV6-1 combines with J gene TRBJ2-2, with a weak D call TRBD1 (5 bases). Germline V gives CDR1 MNHNS, CDR2 SASEGT. The ends were cut back, 3 bases at V and 5 bases at J, with 10 bases in the middle. The CDR3 has 14 residues. The CDR3 reads CASSDRGGTGELFF. As DNA, the CDR3 is TGTGCCAGCAGTGATAGGGGTGGGACCGGGGAGCTGTTTTTT.

The chain recombines TRBV30 with TRBJ1-1; no clear D gene. Germline V lookup: CDR1 GTSNPN, CDR2 SVGIG (reference sequence). The CDR3 has 13 amino acids. V was pared by 3 bases and J by 4 bases, with 12 bases between. The CDR3 coding sequence is TGTGCCTGGAGGTGGAGTCAAACCACTGAAGCTTTCTTT. This encodes CAWRWSQTTEAFF.

This clone has only one observation. V and J are TRBV18 and TRBJ1-2, with 9 nucleotides matching TRBD1. Looked up from germline, CDR1 is KGHSH and CDR2 is LQKENI. The CDR3 has 15 amino acids. V shed 3 bases, J shed 1 base, and the junction held 3 bases outside the gene matches. CDR3 DNA: TGTGCCAGCTCACCCGGGACAGGGAGTAACTATGGCTACACCTTC. The encoded protein is CASSPGTGSNYGYTF.